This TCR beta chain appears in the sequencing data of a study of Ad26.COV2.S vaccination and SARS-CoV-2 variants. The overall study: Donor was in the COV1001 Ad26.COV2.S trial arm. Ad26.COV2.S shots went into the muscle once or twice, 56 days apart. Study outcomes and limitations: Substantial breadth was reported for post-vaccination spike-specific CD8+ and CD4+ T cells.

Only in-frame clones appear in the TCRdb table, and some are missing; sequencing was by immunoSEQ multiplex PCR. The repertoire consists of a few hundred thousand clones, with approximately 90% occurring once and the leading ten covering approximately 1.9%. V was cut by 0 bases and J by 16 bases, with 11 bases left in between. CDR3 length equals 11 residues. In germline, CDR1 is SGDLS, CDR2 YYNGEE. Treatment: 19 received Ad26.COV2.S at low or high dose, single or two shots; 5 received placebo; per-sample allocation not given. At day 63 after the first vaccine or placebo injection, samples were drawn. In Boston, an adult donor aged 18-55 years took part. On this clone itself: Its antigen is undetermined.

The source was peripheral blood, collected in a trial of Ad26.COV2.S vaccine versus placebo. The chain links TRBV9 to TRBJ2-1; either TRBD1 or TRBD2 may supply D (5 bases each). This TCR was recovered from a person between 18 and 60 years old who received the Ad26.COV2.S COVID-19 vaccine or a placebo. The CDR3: CASSVEGRIFF. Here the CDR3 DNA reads TGTGCCAGCAGCGTAGAGGGACGAATCTTCTTC.